In this sample, the clone carrying this T cell receptor beta chain is medium-sized. Its specificity is not known. The CDR3 consists of 15 residues. The V and J ends lost 6 bases and 4 bases, in that order; junction bases with no gene match: 8. Full-length variable regions came from constant-region reverse primers plus semi-nested Nested Universal Primer A PCR. In TCRdb, the 5' RACE reads were re-called with MiXCR into one record per CDR3 protein. The sample has roughly 13,000 distinct CDR3 sequences, more than 20% seen once. Naive CD4+ cells had CD25+ Tregs removed. Notes on the study in general: In terms of TCR gene usage, tumor memory CD4+ T cells clustered together with blood and lymph node memory CD4+ cells, as well as with lymph node naive CD4+ cells. Greatest tumor Treg TCR overlap was with tumor naive CD4+ cells.

This sequence was found in a female donor with breast cancer. V gene TRBV12-3 or TRBV12-4 combines with J gene TRBJ2-1, with 8 nucleotides matching TRBD2. The specimen was naive CD4+ T cells sorted from blood. The subset was: naive CD4+ T cells, CD4+CD45RA+CD25-. CDR3 coding DNA: TGTGCCAGCAGCCTCACTAGCGGTTATTACAATGAGCAGTTCTTC. It specifies CASSLTSGYYNEQFF.